The 31 T cell receptor beta chains reported below all come from one sample, sequenced in a study of T cell repertoires in cytomegalovirus infection. MiXCR was run by TCRdb on the reads, yielding one entry per CDR3 protein. Here the sample spans about 770,000 distinct CDR3 sequences, 25% to 30% being singletons. Their recognized antigens are unknown. The specimen was cultured CD8+ T cells from PBMCs, collected from culture after CMV antigen stimulation. The receptors derive from a human donor in good health (CMV status not recorded). Some clones in this sample may be carry-over from other donors' samples.

This clonotype was seen only a few times. V gene TRBV6-4 combines with J gene TRBJ2-1; D possibly uses TRBD1 or TRBD2 (6 bases each). The CDR3 sequence is 11 residues long. V was trimmed by 8 bases and J by 9 bases, leaving 11 bases between them. Germline CDR1 MRHNA, CDR2 SNTAGT. This CDR3 reads CASGEGGEQFF. The CDR3 DNA sequence: TGTGCCAGCGGCGAGGGGGGTGAGCAGTTCTTC.

This chain uses TRBV12-3 or TRBV12-4 with TRBJ2-7; D not certain. This CDR3 is built from 13 residues. V lost 6 bases and J 6 bases, leaving 15 bases between the germline ends. In nucleotides, the CDR3 is TGTGCCAGCAGCCGTACTTGGGCTACCGAGCAGTACTTC. It translates to CASSRTWATEQYF.

The chain has TRBV5-4 and TRBJ2-7; D is perhaps TRBD1 or TRBD2 (7 bases each). The ends were cut back, 4 bases at V and 4 bases at J, with 24 bases in the middle. Germline lookup yields CDR1 SGHNT and CDR2 YYREEE (reference sequence). This CDR3 is built from 17 residues. The CDR3 region has the DNA TGTGCCAGCAGCCGTTACCCTCAGGGGGGGGATAGGTACGAGCAGTACTTC. This translates into CASSRYPQGGDRYEQYF.

The gene calls are TRBV9 and TRBJ1-2; D gene ambiguous. The V end lost 0 bases, the J end lost 8 bases, and 14 bases lay between the germline ends. CDR1 and CDR2 (germline): SGDLS, YYNGEE. The CDR3 is 14 residues long. CDR3 in DNA: TGTGCCAGCAGCGTAGTCTCGGGTTCGAACGGCTACACCTTC. Translation: CASSVVSGSNGYTF. The full variable domain, in which reference TRBV9 and TRBJ1-2 provide the parts outside the CDR3, is DSGVTQTPKHLITATGQRVTLRCSPRSGDLSVYWYQQSLDQGLQFLIQYYNGEERAKGNILERFSAQQFPDLHSELNLSSLELGDSALYFCASSVVSGSNGYTFGSGTRLTVV.

The chain combines TRBV6-4 with TRBJ2-3, with TRBD2 matching over 9 bases. Unmatched junction bases numbered 5, after V lost 2 bases and J lost 5 bases. CDR1 and CDR2 (germline): MRHNA, SNTAGT. The CDR3 loop spans 15 amino acids. The CDR3 reads CASSDRGGALDTQYF. The DNA for the CDR3 is TGTGCCAGCAGTGACCGCGGGGGGGCCTTAGATACGCAGTATTTT.

The chain links TRBV10-3 to TRBJ2-5; D unclear. The CDR3 runs to 12 residues. Trimming shortened V by 6 bases and J by 4 bases, and 9 bases separated the two germline ends. CDR1 is ENHRY, CDR2 SYGVKD, per germline. This CDR3 is CAIRDTPETQYF. The CDR3 DNA is TGTGCCATCAGGGATACCCCAGAGACCCAGTACTTC.

This clonotype was counted a few times. The chain links TRBV20-1 to TRBJ2-1, with D possibly being TRBD1 (6 bases). V lost 6 bases, J lost 0 bases, and 15 bases lay in between. CDR1 and CDR2 (germline): DFQATT, SNEGSKA (reference sequence). This CDR3 contains 15 residues. CDR3 in amino acids: CSATPQGNSYNEQFF. In DNA form, the CDR3 reads TGCAGTGCCACCCCACAGGGAAACTCCTACAATGAGCAGTTCTTC.

This rearrangement joins TRBV7-6 to TRBJ2-1; the D is unclear. CDR3 length: 13 amino acids. The germline V gene has CDR1 SGHVS and CDR2 FNYEAQ. With 4 bases removed from V and 9 bases from J, the gap between germline ends came to 13 bases. Here the CDR3 DNA reads TGTGCCAGCAGCTCTACCTCCGGTGGTGAGCAGTTCTTC. Its translation: CASSSTSGGEQFF.

The V gene is TRBV4-3, the J gene TRBJ2-1; D unresolved. Trimming took off 1 base at V and 12 bases at J, with 10 bases between the two ends. The germline CDR1 and CDR2 sequences are LGHNA and YSLEER. CDR3 length: 12 residues. In nucleotides, the CDR3 is TGCGCCAGCAGCCAAGGCTACCTAGGGCAGTTCTTC. It specifies CASSQGYLGQFF.

This clonotype was counted a few times. The chain combines TRBV29-1 with TRBJ2-1, with unresolved D. Germline V gives CDR1 SQVTM, CDR2 ANQGSEA. Trimming took 0 bases from V and 6 from J, leaving 9 bases between them. The CDR3 has 13 residues. CDR3 in amino acids: CSVEDLPRNEQFF. In DNA form, the CDR3 reads TGCAGCGTTGAAGATCTTCCCCGCAATGAGCAGTTCTTC.

This clonotype was detected ten times or more. The V gene is TRBV15, the J gene TRBJ2-3; D perhaps matches TRBD2 (6 bases). CDR3 length equals 17 residues. Germline CDR1 LNHNV, CDR2 YYDKDF (reference sequence). Between the trimmed V and J ends, which lost 0 bases and 3 bases, there was a span of 16 bases. The CDR3 reads CATSRDDWEASTDTQYF. The CDR3 nucleotides read TGTGCCACCAGCAGAGATGACTGGGAGGCGTCGACAGATACGCAGTATTTT. The whole variable domain, remainder taken from reference TRBV15 and TRBJ2-3, is DAMVIQNPRYQVTQFGKPVTLSCSQTLNHNVMYWYQQKSSQAPKLLFHYYDKDFNNEADTPDNFQSRRPNTSFCFLDIRSPGLGDTAMYLCATSRDDWEASTDTQYFGPGTRLTVL.

This clonotype was seen more than once but under ten times. Compared with germline, one end of the junction differs, possibly owing to a read error. This chain joins TRBV11-3 and TRBJ1-1, with TRBD1 as a possible D gene (6 bases). The CDR3 is 14 amino acids. CDR1 and CDR2 (germline): SGHNT, YENEEA. The DNA for the CDR3 is TGTGCCAGCAACTTAACAGGGAGGAACACTGAAGCTTTCTTT. Translating gives CASNLTGRNTEAFF.

This clonotype was found many times. The chain couples TRBV6-1 to TRBJ1-5; weak D call: TRBD1 (5 bases). CDR1 is MNHNS and CDR2 is SASEGT in the germline V gene. This CDR3 region has 12 residues. Trimming took 5 bases from V and 8 from J, leaving 10 bases between them. The CDR3 nucleotides are TGTGCCAGCAGTCGATGGGGGGAGCCCCAGCATTTT. Translation: CASSRWGEPQHF.

This clonotype has just a few counts. CDR3 in DNA: TGTGCCAGCAGCCATCTCTTCCGCGGGTACCAAGAGACCCAGTACTTC. Protein sequence: CASSHLFRGYQETQYF. This chain uses TRBV3-1 with TRBJ2-5; a possible D gene is TRBD2 (5 bases). The CDR3 is 16 residues long. V was clipped by 3 bases and J by 0 bases, with 14 bases between them. Germline assignment: CDR1 LGHDT and CDR2 YNNKEL (reference sequence).

J is TRBJ2-3 and V is TRBV27; 8 bases are a match to TRBD1. Germline V gene sequence: CDR1 MNHEY, CDR2 SMNVEV (reference sequence). V dropped 10 bases and J dropped 4; count of bases not matched to a gene: 4. The CDR3 is 12 residues long. CDR3 sequence: CATQGAPDTQYF. The CDR3 DNA reads TGTGCCACCCAGGGGGCCCCAGATACGCAGTATTTT.

The J gene is TRBJ1-5, the V gene TRBV6-1; D call uncertain. Per the germline V gene, CDR1 is MNHNS and CDR2 is SASEGT. With 10 bases removed from V and 2 bases from J, the gap between germline ends came to 21 bases. The CDR3 length is 16 residues. The CDR3: CATLPGHSVGNQPQHF. CDR3 DNA sequence: TGTGCCACGTTGCCCGGTCACTCGGTAGGCAATCAGCCCCAGCATTTT.

The CDR3 nucleotides read TGCAGCGTTTCTGACAGGGGGGTGAACACTGAAGCTTTCTTT. Translated, it gives CSVSDRGVNTEAFF. The rearrangement uses TRBV29-1 and TRBJ1-1; 9 bases line up with TRBD1. Germline trimming cut 5 bases from V and 0 bases from J; bases unmatched to any gene: 4. Germline CDR1 and CDR2: SQVTM and ANQGSEA. The CDR3 totals 14 residues.

There are many counts of this clonotype. This chain links TRBV7-8 with TRBJ2-3, with TRBD2 matching over 13 bases. Germline V lookup: CDR1 SGHVS, CDR2 FQNEAQ. This CDR3 contains 18 residues. With V trimmed by 2 bases and J by 1 base, 6 bases remained unmatched. Here the CDR3 DNA reads TGTGCCAGCAGCTTAAGGACTAGCGGGGGCCCACGCACAGATACGCAGTATTTT. This encodes CASSLRTSGGPRTDTQYF.

The V call is TRBV5-1, the J call TRBJ1-1; TRBD1 agrees at 10 bases. This CDR3 has 15 amino acids. CDR1 is SGHRS, CDR2 YFSETQ, per germline. The V gene end was trimmed by 4 bases and the J gene end by 1 base; junction bases not matched to a gene: 4. The CDR3 reads CASSPDRGRNTEAFF. The CDR3, as DNA: TGCGCCAGCAGCCCGGACAGGGGGAGGAACACTGAAGCTTTCTTT.

A few counts support this clonotype. The chain combines TRBV29-1 with TRBJ1-1; unclear D gene. This CDR3 spans 13 amino acids. Trimming shortened V by 6 bases and J by 1 base, and 12 bases separated the two germline ends. Germline V gives CDR1 SQVTM, CDR2 ANQGSEA. The CDR3 is CSVDGRSNTEAFF. In DNA, the CDR3 is TGCAGCGTGGACGGACGGTCGAACACTGAAGCTTTCTTT.

CDR3 nucleotides: TGCGCCAGCCGATCGTGGATTGACACTGAAGCTTTCTTT. This gives the protein CASRSWIDTEAFF. The chain couples TRBV5-1 to TRBJ1-1; D remains ambiguous. Looked up from germline, CDR1 is SGHRS and CDR2 is YFSETQ. This CDR3 is 13 amino acids long. The V gene lost 7 bases and the J gene lost 3 bases, with 13 bases spanning the gap.

The chain carries TRBV9 and TRBJ1-6; unclear D gene. The CDR3 runs to 14 residues. V was cut by 7 bases and J by 6 bases, with 14 bases left in between. Germline V gene sequence: CDR1 SGDLS, CDR2 YYNGEE. CDR3 nucleotide sequence: TGTGCCAGCTCGGAGGTTCGGGGTAATTCACCCCTCCACTTT. It translates to CASSEVRGNSPLHF.

This clonotype was counted only a few times. The rearrangement links TRBV19 to TRBJ2-2; D may be TRBD1 or TRBD2 (5 bases each). This CDR3 spans 14 amino acids. V dropped 5 bases and J dropped 6 bases, with 13 bases sitting between them. The germline V gene encodes CDR1 LNHDA and CDR2 SQIVND (reference sequence). CDR3 loop: CASSGDPSPGELFF. The CDR3 region has the DNA TGTGCCAGTAGTGGGGACCCAAGCCCCGGGGAGCTGTTTTTT. Full variable domain (rest looked up from reference TRBV19 and TRBJ2-2): DGGITQSPKYLFRKEGQNVTLSCEQNLNHDAMYWYRQDPGQGLRLIYYSQIVNDFQKGDIAEGYSVSREKKESFPLTVTSAQKNPTAFYLCASSGDPSPGELFFGEGSRLTVL.

CDR3 region: CASTRYGQGDFFDSPLHF. CDR3 DNA sequence: TGCGCCAGCACCCGGTACGGGCAGGGGGACTTCTTTGATTCACCCCTCCACTTT. This chain uses TRBV5-1 with TRBJ1-6, with 7 bases matching TRBD1. This CDR3 comprises 18 residues. Germline-derived CDR1 and CDR2 are SGHRS and YFSETQ. The junction had 20 bases not matched to a gene; V was cut back by 6 bases and J by 8 bases.

This clonotype was observed a few times. The V call is TRBV7-6, the J call TRBJ2-1; possibly TRBD2 for D (6 bases). Per the germline V gene, CDR1 is SGHVS and CDR2 is FNYEAQ. The CDR3 has 15 residues. Trimming pared 5 bases from V and 8 bases from J, leaving 19 bases between. The CDR3 region is CASSLRPGDRDEQFF. The CDR3 nucleotides read TGTGCCAGCAGCCTAAGACCGGGGGATAGGGATGAGCAGTTCTTC.

J is TRBJ2-5 and V is TRBV7-2; 10 bases align to TRBD1. V gave up 3 bases and J gave up 4 bases; unmatched junction bases: 5. The CDR3 runs to 15 residues. Per germline, CDR1 SGHTA and CDR2 FQGNSA. The CDR3 protein is CASSFWDRGLETQYF. In nucleotides, the CDR3 is TGTGCCAGCAGCTTCTGGGACAGGGGATTAGAGACCCAGTACTTC. Full variable domain (remainder filled in from reference TRBV7-2 and TRBJ2-5): GAGVSQSPSNKVTEKGKDVELRCDPISGHTALYWYRQSLGQGLEFLIYFQGNSAPDKSGLPSDRFSAERTGGSVSTLTIQRTQQEDSAVYLCASSFWDRGLETQYFGPGTRLLVL.

The chain couples TRBV4-1 to TRBJ2-7; possibly TRBD1 for D (5 bases). Germline CDR1 reads MGHRA; CDR2 reads YSYEKL. The V end lost 4 bases, the J end lost 3 bases, and 13 bases lay between the germline ends. This CDR3 has 14 amino acids. The CDR3 here is CASSPGHGFYEQYF. The DNA of the CDR3 is TGCGCCAGCAGCCCTGGACACGGTTTCTACGAGCAGTACTTC.

This chain connects TRBV6-5 to TRBJ2-1; D is unresolved. The CDR3 is 13 amino acids. Germline-derived CDR1 and CDR2 are MNHEY and SVGAGI. Between the trimmed V and J ends, which lost 2 bases and 9 bases, there was a span of 11 bases. The CDR3 sequence: CASSYHPTAEQFF. The CDR3 coding sequence is TGTGCCAGCAGTTACCACCCCACCGCTGAGCAGTTCTTC.

The chain couples TRBV25-1 to TRBJ2-7; D gene unclear. Germline CDR1 is MGHDK and CDR2 is SYGVNS. Trimming pared 3 bases from V and 2 bases from J, leaving 11 bases between. This CDR3 region has 14 residues. As DNA, the CDR3 is TGTGCCAGCAGTGAGGGTCTGCAGCCCTACGAGCAGTACTTC. Protein sequence: CASSEGLQPYEQYF.

This clonotype was detected only a few times. This chain connects TRBV7-9 to TRBJ2-5; D is undetermined. Per germline, CDR1 SEHNR and CDR2 FQNEAQ (reference sequence). This CDR3 spans 16 amino acids. V was trimmed by 2 bases and J by 2 bases, leaving 15 bases between them. The CDR3 loop is CASSLPGPWGQETQYF. The CDR3 region has the DNA TGTGCCAGCAGCTTACCCGGGCCGTGGGGTCAAGAGACCCAGTACTTC.

The table lists this clonotype with a few counts. This chain links TRBV5-1 with TRBJ2-7; 13 bases are shared with TRBD2. The CDR3 runs 17 residues. From germline, CDR1 is SGHRS and CDR2 YFSETQ. With V trimmed by 3 bases and J by 1 base, 7 bases remained unmatched. CDR3 nucleotides: TGCGCCAGCAGCTCGACTAGCGGGGGGCTAAAATCCTACGAGCAGTACTTC. Amino acid sequence: CASSSTSGGLKSYEQYF.